This TCR beta chain was sequenced for a study of patients and donors after allogeneic stem cell transplantation. This clonotype showed up just a few times. TCRdb called the RT-PCR reads again in MiXCR, with one record for every CDR3 protein. The data show roughly 880,000 distinct CDR3 sequences, more than 15% seen once. The CDR3 spans 14 residues. V was pared by 0 bases and J by 10 bases, with 13 bases between. Germline loops: CDR1 MNHEY, CDR2 SVGEGT. This TCR was sampled from a human donor who was either an allogeneic HSCT recipient or a stem cell or donor lymphocyte infusion donor (not recorded which). It is not recorded whose cells these are; they may come from a transplant donor. This sequence joins TRBV6-2 or TRBV6-3 and TRBJ1-5, with D perhaps matching TRBD1 (5 bases). Sequenced sample: blood, either unsorted or a sorted T cell fraction (not recorded which). CDR3 protein: CASSYSRVGGPQHF. CDR3 bases: TGTGCCAGCAGTTACTCGAGAGTGGGGGGACCCCAGCATTTT.